The rows below give T cell receptor beta chains drawn from one sample of a study of T cells after yellow fever vaccination. MiXCR, applied by TCRdb to the 5' RACE reads, yields one record per CDR3 protein. The sample yields about 260,000 distinct CDR3 sequences, 10% to 15% seen once. Material: CD4+ T cells sorted from PBMCs, obtained 45 days after the yellow fever booster vaccination. The receptors here all came from a man aged 30 to 39 who received the YFV17D yellow fever vaccine. Each CDR3 is given with its conserved first and last residue. D genes are given only for firm matches. Clone size is not always given. Where it is, it says once, few, many or a class for expanded clones.

>TRBJ1-1|.|few|TRBV3-1
CASSQDLTKAFF
TGTGCCAGCAGCCAAGACTTGACTAAAGCTTTCTTT
>TRBJ2-7|TRBD1|many|TRBV6-5
CASSYYWTGSHEQYF
TGTGCCAGCAGTTACTATTGGACAGGATCCCACGAGCAGTACTTC
>TRBJ1-4|.|few|TRBV5-5
CASSLVPGHEKLFF
TGTGCCAGCAGCTTGGTCCCAGGGCATGAAAAACTGTTTTTT
>TRBJ2-7|.|.|TRBV7-2
CASSFPPGERYF
TGTGCCAGCAGCTTTCCCCCAGGCGAGCGGTACTTC
>TRBJ1-5|TRBD1|few|TRBV20-1
CSAREPTGGGGQPQHF
TGCAGTGCTAGAGAGCCGACAGGGGGCGGGGGTCAGCCCCAGCATTTT
>TRBJ2-1|TRBD2|.|TRBV27
CASSLPSGVYNEQFF
TGTGCCAGCAGTTTACCTAGCGGGGTTTACAATGAGCAGTTCTTC
>TRBJ2-3|.|.|TRBV29-1
CSVTRGTTDTQYF
TGCAGCGTTACCCGGGGAACCACAGATACGCAGTATTTT
>TRBJ2-1|.|few|TRBV6-1
CASRNTRGNNEQFF
TGTGCCAGCAGAAACACGCGGGGAAACAATGAGCAGTTCTTC
>TRBJ2-1|TRBD2|.|TRBV7-2
CASSLGRTSFNEQFF
TGTGCCAGCAGCTTAGGAAGGACTAGCTTCAATGAGCAGTTCTTC
>TRBJ2-2|TRBD1|few|TRBV7-9
CASSPADRGTGELFF
TGTGCCAGCAGCCCCGCGGACAGGGGGACCGGGGAGCTGTTTTTT
>TRBJ2-7|TRBD2|many|TRBV25-1
CASSDSGVSSYEQYF
TGTGCCAGCAGTGATAGCGGGGTAAGCTCCTACGAGCAGTACTTC
>TRBJ2-2|TRBD1|.|TRBV12-3/TRBV12-4
CASSLQGVGELFF
TGTGCCAGCAGTTTGCAGGGGGTCGGGGAGCTGTTTTTT
>TRBJ2-5|TRBD1|few|TRBV18
CASSPPGQGDQETQYF
TGTGCCAGCTCACCACCGGGACAGGGAGATCAAGAGACCCAGTACTTC
>TRBJ2-7|.|.|TRBV6-5
CASSSLGGPRTYEQYF
TGTGCCAGCAGTTCCCTCGGGGGCCCCAGAACCTACGAGCAGTACTTC
>TRBJ2-7|.|few|TRBV7-9
CASSVSGRYHEQYF
TGTGCCAGCAGCGTGAGCGGAAGGTATCACGAGCAGTACTTC
>TRBJ2-7|.|.|TRBV5-6
CASSGGGRGTNEQYF
TGTGCCAGCAGCGGAGGGGGGAGAGGGACGAACGAGCAGTACTTC